This TCR beta chain derives from a study of T-cell reconstitution after alpha-beta-depleted transplantation in children. CDR1 SGHTA and CDR2 FQGNSA come from the germline V gene. Trimming stripped 2 bases from V and 4 bases from J, with 11 bases between. The CDR3 contains 14 residues. Many counts were recorded for this clonotype. Unique molecular identifiers were used to barcode this TCRbeta library. From the PCR reads, TCRdb called clonotypes with MiXCR, one entry per CDR3 protein. The sample consists of approximately 640,000 distinct CDR3 sequences, over 15% of them appearing once. Sequenced here: PBMCs from the stem cell graft donor, sampled from the stem cell graft. This chain uses TRBV7-2 with TRBJ2-5, with D tentatively TRBD2 (6 bases). The origin of this receptor is a human donor who donated a stem cell graft to a child with acute myeloid leukemia. CDR3 protein: CASSLYGGGETQYF. The DNA for the CDR3 is TGTGCCAGCAGCTTATATGGGGGAGGAGAGACCCAGTACTTC.